These 30 T cell receptor beta chains were all obtained from the same sample, sequenced in a study of OX40 agonist ivuxolimab in advanced cancers. Library method: the immunoSEQ multiplex PCR assay. Drawn from immuneACCESS, this table holds only the in-frame rearrangements with V and J called that TCRdb kept. Clones are partly lost; checked studies trace under half to an unresolved V gene and leave the rest unexplained. Recorded for this sample are 25,000 to 35,000 clones; about 82% of them occurred a single time. The ten largest clones take up about 25% of the sample. Sequences were derived from CD4+ or CD8+ T cells sorted from blood, sampled in a trial of the OX40 agonist ivuxolimab. The origin of the receptors is an adult with an advanced solid tumor such as melanoma, head and neck, liver or kidney cancer.

The rearrangement joins TRBV5-1 to TRBJ2-1; D is unresolved. The CDR3 loop spans 14 amino acids. The V end was cut by 0 bases, the J end by 0 bases, with 4 bases between. Germline loops: CDR1 SGHRS, CDR2 YFSETQ. CDR3 loop: CASSLDSSYNEQFF. The CDR3, as DNA: TGCGCCAGCAGCTTGGACAGCTCCTACAATGAGCAGTTCTTC.

The table lists this clone with a count of one. The chain couples TRBV5-5 to TRBJ1-2, with TRBD1 matching over 7 bases. The junction had 6 bases not matched to a gene; V was cut back by 5 bases and J by 8 bases. This CDR3 is 12 amino acids long. Germline values: CDR1 SGHKS, CDR2 YYEKEE (reference sequence). The CDR3 loop reads CASRAGTVGYTF. For the CDR3, the DNA is TGTGCCAGCAGGGCCGGGACAGTCGGCTACACCTTC.

This chain links TRBV4-1 with TRBJ2-7; the D gene is possibly TRBD2 (6 bases). V was shortened by 4 bases and J by 3 bases, with 10 bases between the two germline ends. Per the germline V gene, CDR1 is MGHRA and CDR2 is YSYEKL. This CDR3 is built from 13 residues. CDR3 coding DNA: TGCGCCAGCAGCCGGACTATTCTCTACGAGCAGTACTTC. It encodes CASSRTILYEQYF.

This chain uses TRBV2 with TRBJ2-6; 7 bases align to TRBD1. Losses at the gene ends were 4 bases for V and 0 bases for J; bases not matched to a gene: 6. The CDR3 is 17 amino acids. Germline CDR1 is SNHLY and CDR2 is FYNNEI. The CDR3 sequence is CASSGGTANSGANVLTF. In nucleotides, the CDR3 is TGTGCCAGCAGTGGTGGGACAGCTAACTCTGGGGCCAACGTCCTGACTTTC.

In this sample, this clone turned up once. V gene TRBV28 combines with J gene TRBJ1-3; D remains ambiguous. This CDR3 spans 13 amino acids. Looked up from germline, CDR1 is MDHEN and CDR2 is SYDVKM. V was cut by 6 bases and J by 2 bases, with 8 bases left in between. In DNA, the CDR3 is TGTGCCAGCAGCTGGACGGCTGGAAACACCATATATTTT. Amino acid sequence: CASSWTAGNTIYF.

The chain has TRBV5-1 and TRBJ2-3; 9 bases are a match to TRBD1. Germline V lookup: CDR1 SGHRS, CDR2 YFSETQ. V lost 4 bases and J lost 2; bases outside the gene matches: 5. The CDR3 has 15 amino acids. The CDR3 is CASSAGQGNTDTQYF. CDR3 sequence (DNA): TGCGCCAGCAGCGCTGGACAGGGGAACACAGATACGCAGTATTTT.

The chain links TRBV6-1 to TRBJ2-7; D unresolved. This CDR3 region has 11 residues. V was pared by 3 bases and J by 6 bases, with 6 bases between. Germline CDR1 MNHNS, CDR2 SASEGT. The CDR3 nucleotides are TGTGCCAGCAGTGACTGGGTCGAGCAGTACTTC. Translated: CASSDWVEQYF.

J is TRBJ2-3 and V is TRBV5-5; 7 nucleotides agree with TRBD2. The CDR3 consists of 15 residues. In germline, CDR1 is SGHKS, CDR2 YYEKEE (reference sequence). V was clipped by 0 bases and J by 5 bases; unmatched bases: 6. The CDR3 region is CASSLAGLERDTQYF. CDR3 DNA: TGTGCCAGCAGCTTGGCCGGACTAGAACGAGATACGCAGTATTTT.

The chain joins TRBV6-5 to TRBJ1-1, with D hard to call. V gave up 2 bases and J gave up 1 base, with 5 bases separating them. CDR1 is MNHEY, CDR2 SVGAGI, per germline. The CDR3 has 13 residues. The CDR3 region is CASSYQKNTEAFF. CDR3 sequence (DNA): TGTGCCAGCAGTTACCAAAAGAACACTGAAGCTTTCTTT.

V and J are TRBV27 and TRBJ2-7, with TRBD1 as a possible D gene (6 bases). The length of the CDR3 is 17 residues. Germline CDR1 MNHEY, CDR2 SMNVEV (reference sequence). V lost 4 bases to trimming and J lost 2 bases, with 21 bases between them. In nucleotides, the CDR3 is TGTGCCAGCAGTTACCGGACAGTCCTACTCGGGACCTACGAGCAGTACTTC. This translates into CASSYRTVLLGTYEQYF.

The chain employs TRBV6-1 and TRBJ2-1; 9 bases line up with TRBD2. The germline V gene has CDR1 MNHNS and CDR2 SASEGT. The CDR3 is made up of 14 amino acids. Trimming cost V 2 bases and J 9 bases; bases outside gene matches: 5. The CDR3 loop reads CASSELAGYVEQFF. CDR3 DNA sequence: TGTGCCAGCAGTGAACTAGCGGGATATGTTGAGCAGTTCTTC.

The V gene is TRBV7-2, the J gene TRBJ1-2, with D unclear. CDR3 length: 11 residues. V was pared by 9 bases and J by 8 bases, with 13 bases between. CDR1 is SGHTA, CDR2 FQGNSA, per germline. CDR3 nucleotides: TGTGCCAGTCTAATCTTGGGGGGCTACACCTTC. Protein: CASLILGGYTF.

The chain employs TRBV6-5 and TRBJ2-7; 12 bases match TRBD2. The CDR3 is 14 amino acids. Germline lookup yields CDR1 MNHEY and CDR2 SVGAGI. After removal of 5 bases from V and 5 bases from J, the junction contained 4 bases not matched to a gene. The CDR3 sequence: CASSLLAGGHEQYF. In DNA form, the CDR3 reads TGTGCCAGCAGTCTACTAGCGGGAGGCCACGAGCAGTACTTC.

This chain uses TRBV5-8 with TRBJ1-5; a weak D match, TRBD1 (6 bases). With 6 bases removed from V and 3 bases from J, the gap between germline ends came to 16 bases. CDR1 and CDR2 from the germline V gene are SGHTS and YDEGEE. The CDR3 totals 15 residues. CDR3 nucleotide sequence: TGTGCCAGCACCGATGGGGGCAGGGACAATCAGCCCCAGCATTTT. Translated: CASTDGGRDNQPQHF.

The rearrangement joins TRBV15 to TRBJ2-7; 10 bases line up with TRBD1. The CDR3 has 15 amino acids. CDR1 and CDR2 (germline): LNHNV, YYDKDF (reference sequence). After removal of 2 bases from V and 6 bases from J, the junction contained 7 bases not matched to a gene. CDR3 in amino acids: CATSRRTGGISEQYF. The CDR3 coding sequence is TGTGCCACCAGCAGAAGGACAGGGGGAATATCCGAGCAGTACTTC. The full variable domain, with the rest looked up from reference TRBV15 and TRBJ2-7, is DAMVIQNPRYQVTQFGKPVTLSCSQTLNHNVMYWYQQKSSQAPKLLFHYYDKDFNNEADTPDNFQSRRPNTSFCFLDIRSPGLGDTAMYLCATSRRTGGISEQYFGPGTRLTVT.

V and J are TRBV2 and TRBJ1-5; 12 bases agree with TRBD1. The junction had 1 base not matched to a gene; V was cut back by 6 bases and J by 7 bases. CDR1 and CDR2 (germline): SNHLY, FYNNEI. This CDR3 contains 13 residues. DNA for the CDR3: TGTGCCAGCAGGGGACAGGGGGCACAGCCCCAGCATTTT. It yields the protein CASRGQGAQPQHF.

This chain links TRBV5-8 with TRBJ2-2; TRBD2 matches 14 bases. The junction had 9 bases not matched to a gene; V was cut back by 5 bases and J by 3 bases. Per germline, CDR1 SGHTS and CDR2 YDEGEE. The CDR3 has 18 residues. The CDR3 DNA reads TGTGCCAGCAGTATTGCGACTAGCGGGAGGGTGGACACCGGGGAGCTGTTTTTT. This gives the protein CASSIATSGRVDTGELFF.

This rearrangement joins TRBV20-1 to TRBJ2-2; D unclear. The CDR3 is 11 amino acids. From germline, CDR1 is DFQATT and CDR2 SNEGSKA (reference sequence). With 7 bases removed from V and 9 bases from J, the gap between germline ends came to 12 bases. The DNA of the CDR3 is TGCAGTGTTAACAAGGGAAGGGAGCTGTTTTTT. Translating gives CSVNKGRELFF.

The chain carries TRBV7-9 and TRBJ2-3; no clear D gene. The CDR3 covers 15 residues. Trimming took 2 bases from V and 0 from J, leaving 9 bases between them. Per germline, CDR1 SEHNR and CDR2 FQNEAQ (reference sequence). The CDR3 loop reads CASSLPPSSTDTQYF. Written as DNA, the CDR3 is TGTGCCAGCAGCTTACCCCCCTCTAGCACAGATACGCAGTATTTT.

The chain has TRBV16 and TRBJ1-5; the D gene is possibly TRBD1 (5 bases). The CDR3 consists of 13 residues. V lost 4 bases, J lost 5 bases, and 9 bases lay in between. CDR1 and CDR2 from the germline V gene are KGHSY and FQNENV. CDR3 bases: TGTGCCAGCAGCCCGGGGCCCTATCAGCCCCAGCATTTT. It yields the protein CASSPGPYQPQHF.

V gene TRBV5-6 combines with J gene TRBJ2-7; TRBD1 matches at 9 bases. The V segment lost 4 bases and the J segment 5 bases; nucleotides outside the gene matches: 4. Germline V gene sequence: CDR1 SGHDT, CDR2 YYEEEE. This CDR3 contains 13 residues. CDR3 sequence: CASSPGQGNEQYF. The CDR3 DNA reads as TGTGCCAGCAGCCCGGGACAGGGTAACGAGCAGTACTTC. The variable domain in full, with the rest retrieved from reference TRBV5-6 and TRBJ2-7, is DAGVTQSPTHLIKTRGQQVTLRCSPKSGHDTVSWYQQALGQGPQFIFQYYEEEERQRGNFPDRFSGHQFPNYSSELNVNALLLGDSALYLCASSPGQGNEQYFGPGTRLTVT.

The V gene is TRBV6-5, the J gene TRBJ2-1, with 8 bases identical to TRBD2. V gave up 6 bases and J gave up 7 bases; unmatched junction bases: 8. Looked up from germline, CDR1 is MNHEY and CDR2 is SVGAGI. The CDR3 sequence is 14 residues long. CDR3 region: CASSTFGGGNEQFF. The CDR3 region has the DNA TGTGCCAGCAGCACCTTCGGGGGGGGAAATGAGCAGTTCTTC.

The DNA for the CDR3 is TGTGCCAGCAGCTTATATGTGACATCAGAAGTACGTAGGTACAATGAGCAGTTCTTC. It encodes CASSLYVTSEVRRYNEQFF. The chain has TRBV7-2 and TRBJ2-1; D gene uncertain. The CDR3 runs to 19 residues. Germline V gene sequence: CDR1 SGHTA, CDR2 FQGNSA. The V and J ends lost 2 bases and 4 bases respectively, with 24 bases between them.

About this clone: The sample contains more than one DNA sequence encoding this CDR3. The V and J genes are TRBV5-1 and TRBJ2-1, with 9 positions matching TRBD2. There are 14 residues in the CDR3. Unmatched junction bases numbered 3, after V lost 6 bases and J lost 2 bases. Germline V CDR1 and CDR2: SGHRS, YFSETQ. DNA of the CDR3: TGCGCCAGCACCGCTAGCGGGGCCTACAATGAGCAGTTCTTC. It codes for CASTASGAYNEQFF.

The V gene is TRBV28, the J gene TRBJ1-1; TRBD1 might be the D (6 bases). CDR1 is MDHEN and CDR2 is SYDVKM in the germline V gene. The CDR3 spans 14 residues. V was cut by 2 bases and J by 4 bases, with 11 bases left in between. The DNA for the CDR3 is TGTGCCAGCAGTTTACGCTGGACAGCCACTGAAGCTTTCTTT. The encoded protein is CASSLRWTATEAFF.

The chain couples TRBV29-1 to TRBJ2-1; tentatively, D is TRBD1 or TRBD2 (5 bases each). The V end was cut by 8 bases, the J end by 8 bases, with 22 bases between. The CDR3 length is 14 residues. From germline, CDR1 is SQVTM and CDR2 ANQGSEA. The CDR3 is CSFRDRLLSDEQFF. For the CDR3, the DNA is TGCAGCTTCCGGGACCGACTCCTCAGCGATGAGCAGTTCTTC.

The rearrangement links TRBV7-9 to TRBJ1-1; D remains unclear. Germline-derived CDR1 and CDR2 are SEHNR and FQNEAQ (reference sequence). The CDR3 has 13 residues. Trimming cost V 2 bases and J 4 bases, with 8 bases left between them. The DNA of the CDR3 is TGTGCCAGCAGCTTAACGAGCACCACTGAAGCTTTCTTT. Residues: CASSLTSTTEAFF.

The chain joins TRBV25-1 to TRBJ2-5, with unresolved D. This CDR3 contains 14 residues. The germline V gene has CDR1 MGHDK and CDR2 SYGVNS. The V end was cut by 4 bases, the J end by 1 base, with 10 bases between. Written as DNA, the CDR3 is TGTGCCAGCAGTGGCCCGGGCCTCCAAGAGACCCAGTACTTC. Encoded protein: CASSGPGLQETQYF.

This chain connects TRBV2 to TRBJ2-4; TRBD2 might be the D (6 bases). The V gene lost 2 bases and the J gene lost 0 bases, with 17 bases spanning the gap. Per the germline V gene, CDR1 is SNHLY and CDR2 is FYNNEI. The CDR3 consists of 18 residues. The CDR3 reads CASSETDFSGLAKNIQYF. CDR3 sequence (DNA): TGTGCCAGCAGTGAAACGGACTTCTCGGGACTAGCCAAAAACATTCAGTACTTC. Full variable domain (missing parts from reference TRBV2 and TRBJ2-4): EPEVTQTPSHQVTQMGQEVILRCVPISNHLYFYWYRQILGQKVEFLVSFYNNEISEKSEIFDDQFSVERPDGSNFTLKIRSTKLEDSAMYFCASSETDFSGLAKNIQYFGAGTRLSVL.

The chain employs TRBV2 and TRBJ1-1, with TRBD1 identical over 8 bases. V shed 6 bases, J shed 1 base, and the junction held 7 bases outside the gene matches. Germline lookup yields CDR1 SNHLY and CDR2 FYNNEI. The CDR3 length is 15 residues. CDR3 bases: TGTGCCAGCAGGACAGGACAGGGTTCGAACACTGAAGCTTTCTTT. Its protein is CASRTGQGSNTEAFF.